Detailed here is one TCR beta chain. The data stem from a study of Ad26.COV2.S vaccination and SARS-CoV-2 variants. Libraries were prepared by immunoSEQ multiplex PCR; TCRdb keeps only in-frame clonotypes and omits some of them. The sample has around 320,000 clones, 86% seen once; the top ten hold more than 1.5%. Sample treatment: around 19 received Ad26.COV2.S at low or high dose, single or two shots; roughly five received placebo; per-sample allocation not given. Collection of the samples took place on day 63 after the first injection of vaccine or placebo. Wuhan-strain spike was delivered by a replication-incompetent Ad26 vector. Germline values: CDR1 SGHTA, CDR2 FQGNSA. V shed 1 base and J 3 bases; nucleotides not matched to a gene: 6. The CDR3 has 15 amino acids.

The sample in question was peripheral blood, obtained in a trial of Ad26.COV2.S vaccine versus placebo. This chain joins TRBV7-2 and TRBJ2-7; 7 nucleotides match TRBD1. The receptor comes from a person aged 18 to 59 who received the Ad26.COV2.S COVID-19 vaccine or a placebo. This CDR3 is CASSLDQQGLYEQYF. DNA of the CDR3: TGTGCCAGCAGCTTAGATCAACAGGGGCTCTACGAGCAGTACTTC.